These 22 T cell receptor beta chains share one sample of origin, sequenced in a study of blood T cell repertoires in COVID-19. TCRdb keeps only in-frame clones here, not all; method: immunoSEQ multiplex PCR. Here the sample spans some 170,000 clones, around 80% being singletons. Sequencing was carried out using PBMCs or T cells enriched from blood (not recorded which). The source of these receptors is a man aged 35 to 55 who had recovered from COVID-19.

The chain uses TRBV2 and TRBJ1-4; tentatively, D is TRBD1 (6 bases). The CDR3 length is 14 residues. With 2 bases removed from V and 8 bases from J, the gap between germline ends came to 12 bases. From germline, CDR1 is SNHLY and CDR2 FYNNEI. The CDR3 nucleotides read TGTGCCAGCAGTGAATGGGGGGGCCCGGAAAAACTGTTTTTT. It yields the protein CASSEWGGPEKLFF.

V gene TRBV14 combines with J gene TRBJ1-2; the D gene is possibly TRBD1 (5 bases). CDR1 is SGHDN, CDR2 FVKESK, per germline. CDR3 length: 13 residues. V shed 2 bases and J shed 8 bases, with 12 bases lying between them. Here the CDR3 reads CASSQFRVGGYTF. The CDR3 DNA reads as TGTGCCAGCAGCCAATTCAGGGTTGGGGGCTACACCTTC.

The DNA for the CDR3 is TGTGCCAGCAGCTCCCCTGGGGGCGATGGCTACACCTTC. It encodes CASSSPGGDGYTF. The chain couples TRBV7-3 to TRBJ1-2, with D tentatively TRBD1 (6 bases). Germline values: CDR1 SGHTA, CDR2 FQGTGA. CDR3 length: 13 residues. Trimming removed 4 bases at V and 6 bases at J, with 12 bases between.

For this clone: Other DNA sequences of this sample code for an identical CDR3. The chain links TRBV9 to TRBJ1-3; tentatively, D is TRBD1 (5 bases). The CDR3 has 14 residues. Germline lookup yields CDR1 SGDLS and CDR2 YYNGEE. Trimming took off 2 bases at V and 3 bases at J, with 9 bases between the two ends. The CDR3 region is CASSVEGSGNTIYF. The CDR3 DNA reads as TGTGCCAGCAGCGTGGAGGGGAGTGGAAACACCATATATTTT.

The chain is built from TRBV6-6 and TRBJ2-5; D is undetermined. Germline loops: CDR1 MNHNY, CDR2 SVGAGI (reference sequence). V was pared by 2 bases and J by 4 bases, with 2 bases between. The CDR3 covers 11 residues. CDR3 coding DNA: TGTGCCAGCAGTTACCGAGAGACCCAGTACTTC. Protein: CASSYRETQYF.

This clone has only a few counts. The gene calls are TRBV18 and TRBJ2-3; 8 positions match TRBD1. The CDR3 length is 14 residues. CDR1 KGHSH and CDR2 LQKENI come from the germline V gene. After removal of 6 bases from V and 4 bases from J, the junction contained 6 bases not matched to a gene. CDR3 DNA sequence: TGTGCCAGCTCCCCGGACAGGGTGGCAGATACGCAGTATTTT. This codes for CASSPDRVADTQYF.

This sequence joins TRBV7-9 and TRBJ1-2; TRBD1 matches at 11 bases. V shed 1 base and J 4 bases; nucleotides not matched to a gene: 5. Germline V gives CDR1 SEHNR, CDR2 FQNEAQ (reference sequence). The CDR3 totals 16 residues. CDR3 loop: CASSLGGDRGIYGYTF. In nucleotides, the CDR3 is TGTGCCAGCAGCTTAGGTGGGGACAGGGGGATCTATGGCTACACCTTC. The full variable domain, with the rest looked up from reference TRBV7-9 and TRBJ1-2, is DTGVSQNPRHKITKRGQNVTFRCDPISEHNRLYWYRQTLGQGPEFLTYFQNEAQLEKSRLLSDRFSAERPKGSFSTLEIQRTEQGDSAMYLCASSLGGDRGIYGYTFGSGTRLTVV.

In this sample, this clone turned up once. The chain uses TRBV5-1 and TRBJ1-1; 9 bases fit TRBD1. The germline V gene has CDR1 SGHRS and CDR2 YFSETQ. The CDR3 runs 15 residues. V lost 4 bases and J lost 4; bases outside the gene matches: 8. CDR3 loop: CASSVTGGRGTEAFF. Written as DNA, the CDR3 is TGCGCCAGCAGCGTAACAGGGGGCCGAGGCACTGAAGCTTTCTTT.

This chain connects TRBV29-1 to TRBJ1-2; D unresolved. The germline CDR1 and CDR2 sequences are SQVTM and ANQGSEA. The CDR3 has 12 residues. Trimming stripped 6 bases from V and 2 bases from J, with 10 bases between. The DNA for the CDR3 is TGCAGCGTGGGCCAGTGGAACTATGGCTACACCTTC. This encodes CSVGQWNYGYTF.

The gene calls are TRBV3-1 (or the pseudogene TRBV3-2) and TRBJ2-7, with 8 bases aligning to TRBD2. Germline V gene sequence: CDR1 LGHDT, CDR2 YNNKEL (reference sequence). This CDR3 contains 20 residues. The V and J ends lost 2 bases and 0 bases, in that order; junction bases with no gene match: 18. CDR3 DNA: TGTGCCAGCAGCCAACCTAGAACTAGCGGAGGGGACTGGACCTCCTACGAGCAGTACGTC. Encoded protein: CASSQPRTSGGDWTSYEQYV.

This clone was counted a few times. This chain joins TRBV10-3 and TRBJ2-2; no clear D gene. Germline V gene data show CDR1 as ENHRY and CDR2 as SYGVKD. The CDR3 sequence is 14 residues long. V lost 10 bases and J 3 bases, leaving 15 bases between the germline ends. CDR3 protein: CASGIGRDTGELFF. The CDR3 DNA is TGTGCCAGCGGCATTGGCAGAGACACCGGGGAGCTGTTTTTT.

The chain carries TRBV2 and TRBJ2-5; TRBD2 agrees at 9 bases. This CDR3 is 14 amino acids long. CDR1 and CDR2 from the germline V gene are SNHLY and FYNNEI. V lost 7 bases and J lost 5; bases outside the gene matches: 8. The DNA for the CDR3 is TGTGCCAGCATGCCGGGACTAGCTTTGGAGACCCAGTACTTC. The encoded protein is CASMPGLALETQYF.

V is TRBV4-1 and J is TRBJ2-7; the match to TRBD2 covers 9 bases. CDR1 and CDR2 from the germline V gene are MGHRA and YSYEKL. This CDR3 contains 14 residues. After removal of 4 bases from V and 5 bases from J, the junction contained 6 bases not matched to a gene. CDR3 amino acids: CASSLAGDLDEQYF. The CDR3 bases are TGCGCCAGCAGCCTAGCGGGGGATTTGGACGAGCAGTACTTC.

The chain has TRBV4-1 and TRBJ2-5, with 9 bases identical to TRBD2. After removal of 0 bases from V and 5 bases from J, the junction contained 7 bases not matched to a gene. This CDR3 is 16 amino acids long. Looked up from germline, CDR1 is MGHRA and CDR2 is YSYEKL. The CDR3 loop is CASSQDWGLAAETQYF. Here the CDR3 DNA reads TGCGCCAGCAGCCAAGATTGGGGACTAGCAGCGGAGACCCAGTACTTC.

The J gene is TRBJ2-3, the V gene TRBV4-2; D might be TRBD2 (5 bases). Germline V CDR1 and CDR2: LGHNA, YNFKEQ. CDR3 length: 14 residues. V lost 1 base, J lost 2 bases, and 7 bases lay in between. The CDR3, as DNA: TGTGCCAGCAGCCAAGGAGGGTACACAGATACGCAGTATTTT. Amino acids: CASSQGGYTDTQYF.

The chain couples TRBV19 to TRBJ1-5; 7 bases fit TRBD1. The germline V gene has CDR1 LNHDA and CDR2 SQIVND (reference sequence). CDR3 size: 14 residues. V lost 5 bases to trimming and J lost 2 bases; unmatched junction nucleotides: 3. The CDR3 spells CASSQGVGNQPQHF. The CDR3 bases are TGTGCCAGTAGTCAGGGGGTAGGCAATCAGCCCCAGCATTTT.

About this clone: Other DNA sequences in this sample translate to the same CDR3. The rearrangement joins TRBV5-5 to TRBJ2-1; tentatively, D is TRBD1 (6 bases). Germline V lookup: CDR1 SGHKS, CDR2 YYEKEE (reference sequence). V was pared by 4 bases and J by 2 bases, with 13 bases between. The CDR3 runs 15 residues. Here the CDR3 DNA reads TGTGCCAGCAGCCTAAGAGACAGGACCTACAATGAGCAGTTCTTC. It specifies CASSLRDRTYNEQFF.

This chain connects TRBV20-1 to TRBJ2-3, with 9 bases fitting TRBD2. This CDR3 is 15 amino acids long. V was clipped by 3 bases and J by 3 bases; unmatched bases: 7. The germline CDR1 and CDR2 sequences are DFQATT and SNEGSKA (reference sequence). The CDR3 DNA follows: TGCAGTGCTAGTTTGGCTAGCGGGGATACAGATACGCAGTATTTT. This sequence encodes CSASLASGDTDTQYF.

The CDR3, as DNA: TGTGCCAGCAGTTACTCGAAGACAGGCGCTAACTATGGCTACACCTTC. This sequence encodes CASSYSKTGANYGYTF. The chain has TRBV6-5 and TRBJ1-2; tentatively, D is TRBD1 (6 bases). With 0 bases removed from V and 0 bases from J, the gap between germline ends came to 11 bases. The germline gives CDR1 MNHEY, CDR2 SVGAGI. This CDR3 has 16 amino acids.

The chain links TRBV24-1 to TRBJ2-3, with 11 positions matching TRBD2. Per germline, CDR1 KGHDR and CDR2 SFDVKD. V lost 4 bases, J lost 5 bases, and 4 bases stayed unmatched. This CDR3 contains 15 residues. The CDR3, as DNA: TGTGCCACCAGTGAGGCTAGCGGGGGGAAAGATACGCAGTATTTT. As protein: CATSEASGGKDTQYF.

This chain uses TRBV10-3 with TRBJ2-7; D call uncertain. This CDR3 has 12 amino acids. Trimming removed 3 bases at V and 3 bases at J, with 6 bases between. Germline loops: CDR1 ENHRY, CDR2 SYGVKD. The CDR3 DNA reads as TGTGCCATCAGTGAAAACAGCTACGAGCAGTACGTC. As protein: CAISENSYEQYV.

Details on this clone: Additional DNA sequences in this sample encode the identical CDR3. The V gene is TRBV5-5, the J gene TRBJ1-2; D is undetermined. Trimming stripped 0 bases from V and 2 bases from J, with 8 bases between. The germline gives CDR1 SGHKS, CDR2 YYEKEE (reference sequence). This CDR3 comprises 14 residues. For the CDR3, the DNA is TGTGCCAGCAGCTTGGGTACAGAGAACTATGGCTACACCTTC. Residues: CASSLGTENYGYTF.